These 20 T cell receptor beta chains came from one sample sequenced in a study of shared clonotypes between healthy human individuals. Sequencing used immunoSEQ multiplex PCR; TCRdb keeps in-frame clones, though not all of them. The table records some 2.3 million clones, 85% to 95% of them present only once. Sequenced material: naive CD4+ T cells from PBMCs. Specified subset: CD45RA+ positively selected. The source of these receptors is a man younger than 35 in good health. Some clones in this sample may be carry-over from other donors' samples.

To note about this clone: Other DNA variants within this sample encode the same CDR3. CDR3 nucleotides: TGTGCCAGCAGGGGGACGGCGGCGAACACCGGGGAGCTGTTTTTT. Translated: CASRGTAANTGELFF. The chain combines TRBV6-5 with TRBJ2-2; D may correspond to TRBD1 or TRBD2 (5 bases each). The germline CDR1 and CDR2 sequences are MNHEY and SVGAGI. This CDR3 spans 15 amino acids. Trimming removed 6 bases at V and 0 bases at J, with 11 bases between.

The chain couples TRBV30 to TRBJ1-4; a possible D gene is TRBD1 (5 bases). V was trimmed by 8 bases and J by 2 bases, leaving 15 bases between them. Germline V gives CDR1 GTSNPN, CDR2 SVGIG (reference sequence). The CDR3 is 14 residues long. CDR3 sequence reads: CARSPGRTNEKLFF. The CDR3 nucleotides read TGTGCCAGAAGTCCGGGACGGACTAATGAAAAACTGTTTTTT.

The chain employs TRBV19 and TRBJ1-2, with no clear D. CDR1 LNHDA and CDR2 SQIVND come from the germline V gene (reference sequence). This CDR3 has 15 amino acids. With 3 bases removed from V and 8 bases from J, the gap between germline ends came to 19 bases. The CDR3 region has the DNA TGTGCCAGTAGTATCAGTTTGTCTCAGGCAGCCGGCTACACCTTC. Translating it yields CASSISLSQAAGYTF.

The V call is TRBV19, the J call TRBJ2-2; D gene unclear. V lost 5 bases and J lost 7, with 5 bases in between. The CDR3 is made up of 11 amino acids. Germline V gene sequence: CDR1 LNHDA, CDR2 SQIVND (reference sequence). The CDR3, as DNA: TGTGCCAGTAGTGCCTTCGGGGAGCTGTTTTTT. Protein sequence: CASSAFGELFF.

This clone was seen only once. The chain joins TRBV28 to TRBJ2-7; 8 bases fit TRBD2. Germline V gene sequence: CDR1 MDHEN, CDR2 SYDVKM. Trimming removed 4 bases from V and 0 bases from J; junction bases left unmatched: 5. This CDR3 has 15 residues. The CDR3 spells CASSSLAGLSYEQYF. The CDR3 DNA reads TGTGCCAGCAGTTCCCTAGCGGGCCTCTCCTACGAGCAGTACTTC.

The J gene is TRBJ2-7, the V gene TRBV27; possibly TRBD1 for D (5 bases). The germline gives CDR1 MNHEY, CDR2 SMNVEV (reference sequence). This CDR3 region has 13 residues. The V gene lost 3 bases and the J gene lost 3 bases, with 9 bases spanning the gap. CDR3 in amino acids: CASSLAGYYEQYF. CDR3 nucleotides: TGTGCCAGCAGTTTGGCAGGGTACTACGAGCAGTACTTC.

V gene TRBV4-2 combines with J gene TRBJ1-4, with D hard to call. Germline lookup yields CDR1 LGHNA and CDR2 YNFKEQ. The CDR3 extends over 13 amino acids. V gave up 1 base and J gave up 8 bases, with 8 bases separating them. CDR3 in DNA: TGTGCCAGCAGCCAAGTCCCGGGAGAAAAACTGTTTTTT. Amino acid sequence: CASSQVPGEKLFF.

The rearrangement links TRBV28 to TRBJ2-7; TRBD2 aligns across 10 bases. Looked up from germline, CDR1 is MDHEN and CDR2 is SYDVKM. CDR3 length equals 14 residues. Germline trimming cut 3 bases from V and 3 bases from J; bases unmatched to any gene: 2. The DNA for the CDR3 is TGTGCCAGCAGTTTTCTAGCGGGAGACTACGAGCAGTACTTC. This codes for CASSFLAGDYEQYF.

The chain combines TRBV4-1 with TRBJ2-2, with 9 bases matching TRBD1. This CDR3 is built from 18 residues. Trimming at V came to 3 bases and at J to 2 bases, leaving 10 bases not matched to a gene. From germline, CDR1 is MGHRA and CDR2 YSYEKL. CDR3 DNA: TGCGCCAGCAGCCATAAGACACGGGACAGGGTTAACACCGGGGAGCTGTTTTTT. The encoded protein is CASSHKTRDRVNTGELFF.

The chain couples TRBV2 to TRBJ2-7; no clear D. V lost 6 bases, J lost 7 bases, and 10 bases lay in between. CDR3 length: 11 amino acids. Germline V gene data show CDR1 as SNHLY and CDR2 as FYNNEI. CDR3 sequence: CASRTAWEQYF. The DNA for the CDR3 is TGTGCCAGCAGGACCGCCTGGGAGCAGTACTTC.

V is TRBV4-1 and J is TRBJ2-2; the D is unclear. The CDR3 sequence is 16 residues long. Trimming cost V 1 base and J 0 bases, with 9 bases left between them. CDR1 and CDR2 (germline): MGHRA, YSYEKL. The CDR3: CASSQVRNANTGELFF. The CDR3 DNA reads TGCGCCAGCAGCCAAGTGAGAAACGCGAACACCGGGGAGCTGTTTTTT.

This chain joins TRBV6-1 and TRBJ2-7; perhaps TRBD1 as D (6 bases). Trimming cost V 1 base and J 0 bases, with 7 bases left between them. Germline-derived CDR1 and CDR2 are MNHNS and SASEGT. CDR3 length: 14 residues. The CDR3 DNA follows: TGTGCCAGCAGTGAAGGGGGGCCCTCCTACGAGCAGTACTTC. Translation gives CASSEGGPSYEQYF.

The rearrangement links TRBV14 to TRBJ1-5; perhaps TRBD1 as D (5 bases). Germline CDR1 is SGHDN and CDR2 is FVKESK. Trimming shortened V by 0 bases and J by 11 bases, and 11 bases separated the two germline ends. The CDR3 loop spans 13 amino acids. Here the CDR3 DNA reads TGTGCCAGCAGCCAAGATCGGGGGGGGACCCAGCATTTT. This sequence encodes CASSQDRGGTQHF.

V gene TRBV5-8 combines with J gene TRBJ1-4, with TRBD1 matching 9 bases. The CDR3 is made up of 14 amino acids. With V trimmed by 5 bases and J by 8 bases, 7 bases remained unmatched. Germline loops: CDR1 SGHTS, CDR2 YDEGEE. This chain's CDR3 is CASRRQGGYEKLFF. DNA for the CDR3: TGTGCCAGCAGGCGACAGGGGGGATACGAAAAACTGTTTTTT.

The rearrangement uses TRBV6-6 and TRBJ1-2; D possibly corresponds to TRBD1 (5 bases). The CDR3 contains 15 residues. Germline-derived CDR1 and CDR2 are MNHNY and SVGAGI (reference sequence). Trimming pared 4 bases from V and 0 bases from J, leaving 12 bases between. CDR3: CASSLIGGANYGYTF. The CDR3 region has the DNA TGTGCCAGCAGTTTGATTGGGGGAGCTAACTATGGCTACACCTTC.

The chain is built from TRBV7-6 and TRBJ1-4; 10 nucleotides line up with TRBD1. This CDR3 spans 16 amino acids. J was trimmed by 3 bases and V by 6 bases; bases with no gene match: 7. CDR1 and CDR2 (germline): SGHVS, FNYEAQ. The CDR3 DNA is TGTGCCAGCAGTTTGACAGGGGGCGTTCCTAATGAAAAACTGTTTTTT. Translating gives CASSLTGGVPNEKLFF.

The chain carries TRBV7-2 and TRBJ2-7, with a weak D call TRBD1 (5 bases). Germline CDR1 reads SGHTA; CDR2 reads FQGNSA. Between the trimmed V and J ends, which lost 1 base and 3 bases, there was a span of 13 bases. The CDR3 is made up of 15 amino acids. CDR3 nucleotide sequence: TGTGCCAGCAGCTTAGGGTGGCAGGGTAACTACGAGCAGTACTTC. This gives the protein CASSLGWQGNYEQYF.

DNA of the CDR3: TGTGCCAGCAGCAGGGGTATATACACCGGGGAGCTGTTTTTT. Translation gives CASSRGIYTGELFF. This sequence joins TRBV5-4 and TRBJ2-2, with a possible D match to TRBD1 (5 bases). CDR1 and CDR2 (germline): SGHNT, YYREEE (reference sequence). The V end was cut by 4 bases, the J end by 3 bases, with 10 bases between. The CDR3 loop spans 14 amino acids.

The J gene is TRBJ1-4, the V gene TRBV6-5; TRBD1 might be the D (5 bases). Trimming pared 6 bases from V and 4 bases from J, leaving 12 bases between. The CDR3 length is 14 residues. Germline CDR1 and CDR2: MNHEY and SVGAGI. For the CDR3, the DNA is TGTGCCAGCAGGCTGGGAGGGGTTAATGAAAAACTGTTTTTT. This sequence encodes CASRLGGVNEKLFF.

Of note for this clone: This sample also contains other DNA sequences that code for the same CDR3. The chain links TRBV28 to TRBJ2-2; D is uncertain. Germline CDR1 is MDHEN and CDR2 is SYDVKM. This CDR3 region has 15 residues. V was trimmed by 5 bases and J by 3 bases, leaving 13 bases between them. The CDR3 protein is CASSRLGKDTGELFF. CDR3 DNA: TGTGCCAGCAGTCGTCTGGGAAAGGACACCGGGGAGCTGTTTTTT.